This TCR beta chain was recorded in a study of blood T cell repertoires in COVID-19. Across the study: The United States, Italy and Spain supplied acute and convalescent COVID-19 samples. The analysed material was cDNA or gDNA that came from T cells, B-cell-depleted T cells, or PBMCs.

The junction had 4 bases not matched to a gene; V was cut back by 4 bases and J by 2 bases. Germline CDR1 MGHRA, CDR2 YSYEKL. CDR3 length equals 15 residues. Original processing notes: How many nucleated cells were present was estimated from reference gene primer amplification. Method: immunoSEQ multiplex PCR; TCRdb's copy keeps in-frame clones and lacks some. Clonal size and the V and J genes are those of that table, whereas D and trimming came from the DNA. The table includes roughly 360,000 clones, 80% to 85% detected once. The chain employs TRBV4-1 and TRBJ2-3, with 9 positions matching TRBD2. Sequencing was carried out using PBMCs or T cells enriched from blood (not recorded which). This TCR was sampled from a woman in her forties or fifties who had recovered from COVID-19. The CDR3 protein is CASSPIAGATDTQYF. The CDR3 DNA reads TGCGCCAGCAGCCCAATAGCGGGGGCCACAGATACGCAGTATTTT.